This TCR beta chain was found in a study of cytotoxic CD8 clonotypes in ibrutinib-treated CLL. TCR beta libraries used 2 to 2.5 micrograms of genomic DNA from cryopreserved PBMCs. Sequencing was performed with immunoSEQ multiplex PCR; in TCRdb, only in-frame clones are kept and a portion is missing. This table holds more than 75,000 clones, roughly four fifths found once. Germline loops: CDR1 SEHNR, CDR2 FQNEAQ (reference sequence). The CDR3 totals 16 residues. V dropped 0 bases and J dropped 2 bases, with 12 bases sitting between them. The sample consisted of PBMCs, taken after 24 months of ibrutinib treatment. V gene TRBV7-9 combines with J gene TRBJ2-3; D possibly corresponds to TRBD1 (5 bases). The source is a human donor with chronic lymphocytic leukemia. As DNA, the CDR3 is TGTGCCAGCAGCTTAGCGCCGTCAGGGATCACAGATACGCAGTATTTT. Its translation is CASSLAPSGITDTQYF.